The rows below give T cell receptor beta chains drawn from one sample of a study of T cell responses to AZD1222 COVID-19 vaccine. Some clones are missing from TCRdb's copy, which holds only in-frame ones; the method was immunoSEQ multiplex PCR. This table holds about 120,000 clones, about 92% found once. Sequenced material: peripheral blood, taken on day 0 of AZD1222 vaccination. The receptors stem from an adult in good health. Both conserved end residues are part of each CDR3. A D gene is named only where the DNA matches it firmly. Size is stated for part of the rows, as once, few or many counts, or as a class when the clone is expanded.

TRBD1,TRBJ1-1,TRBV5-1,15,-,TGCGCCAGCCGGACAGGGGGCTCTGGGGACACTGAAGCTTTCTTT,CASRTGGSGDTEAFF
-,TRBJ2-7,TRBV11-2,15,-,TGTGCCAGCAGCTTCCGGACGGCCAGCTCCTACGAGCAGTACTTC,CASSFRTASSYEQYF
TRBD2,TRBJ2-3,TRBV7-8,16,-,TGTGCCAGCAGCTTAGTCGCTAGCGGGATCGCAGATACGCAGTATTTT,CASSLVASGIADTQYF
-,TRBJ1-1,TRBV28,13,-,TGTGCCAGCAGGGGGGTCGAGAACACTGAAGCTTTCTTT,CASRGVENTEAFF
TRBD2,TRBJ2-7,TRBV11-2,16,-,TGTGCCAGCAGCCCTCTACAGCGGGGGGGCAACTACGAGCAGTACTTC,CASSPLQRGGNYEQYF
-,TRBJ2-7,TRBV13,16,-,TGTGCCAGCAGCACAACCTTCGGTGTAGTCTCCTACGAGCAGTACTTC,CASSTTFGVVSYEQYF
TRBD1,TRBJ2-7,TRBV10-1,14,once,TGCGCCAGCAGTGGAGGACAGGGAGGCGGAGAGCAGTACTTC,CASSGGQGGGEQYF
-,TRBJ1-5,TRBV30,13,-,TGTGCCTGGAGTGGGGGTGACAATCAGCCCCAGCATTTT,CAWSGGDNQPQHF
TRBD2,TRBJ2-3,TRBV11-2,14,once,TGTGCCAGCAGCGGATCGACTAGCGGGAGTATGCAGTATTTT,CASSGSTSGSMQYF
TRBD1,TRBJ1-5,TRBV6-1,18,once,TGTGCCAGCAGTGAAGAGGTGACAGGGTGGGTATCCAATCAGCCCCAGCATTTT,CASSEEVTGWVSNQPQHF
-,TRBJ1-3,TRBV10-3,13,-,TGTGCCATCAGTGAGTCCGGAGGAAACACCATATATTTT,CAISESGGNTIYF
TRBD1,TRBJ1-2,TRBV6-2/TRBV6-3,15,-,TGTGCCAGCAGTTACTCCGGGACAGGGGTCTATGGCTACACCTTC,CASSYSGTGVYGYTF
TRBD1,TRBJ2-3,TRBV11-2,16,-,TGTGCCAGCAGCTGGGGGGACAGGCGGTCTTCAGATACGCAGTATTTT,CASSWGDRRSSDTQYF
-,TRBJ1-3,TRBV4-1,15,-,TGCGCCAGCAGCCAAGACAAAGCCCCGGGAAACACCATATATTTT,CASSQDKAPGNTIYF
-,TRBJ2-2,TRBV13,15,-,TGTGCCAGCAGCTTAGCCCTAGCTGGCGCCGGGGAGCTGTTTTTT,CASSLALAGAGELFF
TRBD2,TRBJ2-1,TRBV4-1,15,-,TGCGCCAGCAGCCGACTAGCCCAAACCTACAATGAGCAGTTCTTC,CASSRLAQTYNEQFF
-,TRBJ1-2,TRBV11-2,15,-,TGTGCCAGCAGCGTAACCGTAGGGGTTAACTATGGCTACACCTTC,CASSVTVGVNYGYTF
-,TRBJ1-6,TRBV5-6,13,-,TGTGCCAGCAGCCTCGACTCTTTTTCACCCCTCCACTTT,CASSLDSFSPLHF
-,TRBJ1-5,TRBV6-1,17,-,TGTGCCAGCAGTGAAGGCTGGGGGGGCAGCGGCAATCAGCCCCAGCATTTT,CASSEGWGGSGNQPQHF
-,TRBJ2-7,TRBV5-1,15,-,TGCGCCAGCAGCTTGGATGCAGGTAAGGCGTACGAGCAGTACTTC,CASSLDAGKAYEQYF
TRBD1,TRBJ2-1,TRBV27,13,-,TGTGCCAGCAGTGTGGACAGGGGGGGTGAGCAGTTCTTC,CASSVDRGGEQFF
-,TRBJ2-3,TRBV5-4,15,many,TGTGCCAGCAGCTTGTCGGGACTCTTCACAGATACGCAGTATTTT,CASSLSGLFTDTQYF
-,TRBJ1-5,TRBV19,17,-,TGTGCCACTACTGGCACAGGGACCCTTTATAGCAATCAGCCCCAGCATTTT,CATTGTGTLYSNQPQHF
-,TRBJ2-2,TRBV4-1,16,-,TGCGCCAGCAGCCAAGAAGCGACGCGGGCCACCGGGGAGCTGTTTTTT,CASSQEATRATGELFF
-,TRBJ1-2,TRBV4-3,13,-,TGCGCCAGCAGCCACCGGGGTGCGGGTGGCTACACCTTC,CASSHRGAGGYTF
-,TRBJ2-1,TRBV28,17,-,TGTGCCAGCAGTGGGCGGCAGGGGCCATTATCCTACAATGAGCAGTTCTTC,CASSGRQGPLSYNEQFF
TRBD2,TRBJ2-7,TRBV2,16,-,TGTGCCAGCAGTGAAGGGACTAGCGGGGATGTAATCGAGCAGTACTTC,CASSEGTSGDVIEQYF
TRBD2,TRBJ2-5,TRBV18,18,-,TGTGCCAGCTCACCACGAGGACTAGCCGGGGCAGGCCAAGAGACCCAGTACTTC,CASSPRGLAGAGQETQYF
-,TRBJ2-7,TRBV3-1/TRBV3-2,14,-,TGTGCCAGCAGCCAGGAAGGCCTGACTAGGGGGCAGTACTTC,CASSQEGLTRGQYF
-,TRBJ2-1,TRBV10-3,12,-,TGTGCCATCAGTGAGTCGTTAGATGAGCAGTTCTTC,CAISESLDEQFF
-,TRBJ1-2,TRBV19,13,-,TGTGCCAGTAGTCCCCGACAGAGCGATGGCTACACCTTC,CASSPRQSDGYTF
-,TRBJ1-3,TRBV28,15,-,TGTGCCAGCAGTTTATTCGGTGTCTCTGGAAACACCATATATTTT,CASSLFGVSGNTIYF
TRBD2,TRBJ2-7,TRBV7-2,19,-,TGTGCCAGCAGCACCCCGGCGGGGAGACTAGCGGGGGGGAAGGGGGAGCAGTACTTC,CASSTPAGRLAGGKGEQYF
-,TRBJ2-7,TRBV28,14,-,TGTGCCAGCAGTTTGGCCAACAGGGTGACCGAGCAGTACTTC,CASSLANRVTEQYF
-,TRBJ2-3,TRBV4-3,15,-,TGCGCCAGCAGCCAAGATCTCGGCCTTACAGATACGCAGTATTTT,CASSQDLGLTDTQYF
TRBD1,TRBJ2-1,TRBV10-3,15,-,TGTGCCATCAGTGGGGGAGACAGGGGGCTTAGTGAGCAGTTCTTC,CAISGGDRGLSEQFF
-,TRBJ1-3,TRBV12-3/TRBV12-4,13,-,TGTGCCAGCGAGGACAGCTCTGGAAACACCATATATTTT,CASEDSSGNTIYF
TRBD1,TRBJ2-5,TRBV18,14,-,TGTGCCAGCTCAACCCGACAGGGCCAAGAGACCCAGTACTTC,CASSTRQGQETQYF
TRBD2,TRBJ2-1,TRBV2,14,-,TGTGCCAGCAGACTACTAGCGGGGGGCAATGAGCAGTTCTTC,CASRLLAGGNEQFF
TRBD2,TRBJ2-3,TRBV11-2,16,-,TGTGCCAGCAGCTTAAGAGCGGGAGGTGGCACAGATACGCAGTATTTT,CASSLRAGGGTDTQYF
-,TRBJ2-6,TRBV6-2/TRBV6-3,17,-,TGTGCCAGCAGTTACCCGGAGGTTCTCTCTGGGGCCAACGTCCTGACTTTC,CASSYPEVLSGANVLTF
-,TRBJ1-1,TRBV30,20,-,TGTGCCTCCTCGGTGGGGGCAGGAATGGGCTCGTCAAGGAGGAACACTGAAGCTTTCTTT,CASSVGAGMGSSRRNTEAFF
-,TRBJ2-1,TRBV4-3,16,-,TGCGCCAGCAGCCAACTTTGGGCCCTTGCTGCCAATGAGCAGTTCTTC,CASSQLWALAANEQFF
TRBD1,TRBJ1-1,TRBV7-9,18,-,TGTGCCAGCAGCCCCGACAGGGTAGGCGGTCAAATGAACACTGAAGCTTTCTTT,CASSPDRVGGQMNTEAFF
TRBD1,TRBJ1-4,TRBV30,17,-,TGTGCCTGGAGTAAGGGGGACAGGAGCTCAACTAATGAAAAACTGTTTTTT,CAWSKGDRSSTNEKLFF
TRBD1,TRBJ2-7,TRBV5-4,15,-,TGTGCCAGCAGCATGAGGACAGGGGAGACCTACGAGCAGTACTTC,CASSMRTGETYEQYF
TRBD1,TRBJ1-1,TRBV27,17,-,TGTGCCAGCAGTCCCCAGACAGGGGCCCTAATGAACACTGAAGCTTTCTTT,CASSPQTGALMNTEAFF
-,TRBJ1-1,TRBV5-5,16,-,TGTGCCAGCAGCTGGAATCCGGACATCTTGAACACTGAAGCTTTCTTT,CASSWNPDILNTEAFF
TRBD1,TRBJ1-1,TRBV6-5,15,-,TGTGCCGGAGACAGGGGAACCGGAATAAACACTGAAGCTTTCTTT,CAGDRGTGINTEAFF
-,TRBJ1-3,TRBV6-1,14,-,TGTGCCAGCAGTGACGGGGTCTCTGGAAACACCATATATTTT,CASSDGVSGNTIYF
TRBD1,TRBJ1-4,TRBV6-2/TRBV6-3,17,-,TGTGCCAGCAGCTCCGTCCTGGGACAGGGATCAAATGAAAAACTGTTTTTT,CASSSVLGQGSNEKLFF
TRBD1,TRBJ1-5,TRBV6-5,14,-,TGTGCCAGCACTGGCACAGGGGCCCTACGACCCCAGCATTTT,CASTGTGALRPQHF
-,TRBJ2-1,TRBV6-5,13,-,TGTGCCAGCAGTTACTCGGAAGAATATGAGCAGTTCTTC,CASSYSEEYEQFF
-,TRBJ1-1,TRBV10-3,12,-,TGTGCCATCAGTGGAGTGGACACTGAAGCTTTCTTT,CAISGVDTEAFF